This TCR beta chain derives from a study of blood T cell repertoires in COVID-19 (dated by TCRdb to 2018 to 2020). Regarding the complete study: The collaborator samples originated in the United States, Italy and Spain and spanned the acute and convalescent phases of COVID-19. The prospective study material was composed of cDNA or gDNA derived from T cells, B-cell-depleted T cells, or PBMCs. Deeply sampled blood TCRbeta repertoires from subjects exposed to, actively infected with, or recovered from COVID-19 were included in the dataset. The repertoires were made available in a free public database intended to serve as a resource for research on the immune response to SARS-CoV-2. The samples were drawn from two sources: the first 160 participants of the ongoing ImmuneRACE study, and 1,254 subjects contributed by 6 global collaborators. The sample metadata nearly always contained a de-identified subject ID, COVID-19 status, age in years and sex. Where available, HLA class I and class II types were taken from metadata supplied by the sample provider and were not determined by assay-based typing.

In the case of this clone: Its specific antigen is unknown. Base-call qualities are not available, and no considerably larger clone is one nucleotide away.

Points the paper makes about the study in general: Clinical and demographic metadata were provided uncurated, with the amount varying by source and participant.

V lost 2 bases and J lost 2 bases; the stretch between them is 7 bases long. According to the germline V gene, CDR1 reads SGHRS and CDR2 reads YFSETQ. The CDR3 numbers 14 residues from cysteine through phenylalanine. Kept here is only the CDR3 DNA, which spans 42 bases and is read in frame from base 1. TCRbeta CDR3 regions were amplified from genomic DNA by means of the immunoSEQ Assay, a bias-controlled multiplex PCR. The paper's data handling went like this. Nucleated cell counts per sample were estimated from amplification of reference gene primers within the assay. To quantify the absolute abundance of each unique TCRbeta CDR3 rearrangement, sequence reads were collapsed and filtered. For each sample, productive Simpson clonality was calculated as the square root of Simpson's diversity index across productive rearrangements. Drawn from immuneACCESS, this table holds only the in-frame rearrangements with V and J called that TCRdb kept. Clones are partly lost; checked studies trace under half to an unresolved V gene and leave the rest unexplained. The DNA was the basis for D and trimming; V, J and clone size are from that table. The sample table contains some 100,000 clones; only one count was recorded for roughly 89% of them. The ten largest clones take up roughly 3.5% of the sample.

Collaborating institutions collected whole blood in K2EDTA tubes following their own protocols. For TCRbeta analysis, collaborators shipped samples in one of three forms: frozen whole blood, isolated PBMCs, or DNA extracted from either of those sample types. The source is a woman aged 65 to 85 with acute or convalescent COVID-19. Sequencing was done on a sample of peripheral blood. The rearrangement joined TRBV5-1 to TRBJ2-2, with a tentative D gene TRBD2 over 6 matching bases. CDR3 reads: CASSFGGNTGELFF. The nucleotides read TGCGCCAGCAGCTTCGGGGGTAACACCGGGGAGCTGTTTTTT.